This T cell receptor beta chain was recovered during a study of cytomegalovirus exposure and HLA in healthy donors. On the study more broadly: In terms of ancestry, the Caucasian-associated cluster contained around 79% of the 300 to 400 genotyped donors.

Trimming cost V 2 bases and J 6 bases; bases outside gene matches: 9. The CDR3 contains 16 residues. Germline CDR1 and CDR2: KGHSH and LQKENI. About this clone: Its antigen is not identified.

Notes on the study in general: An analysis that was carried out later associated 15,000 to 20,000 TCR beta sequences with HLA alleles at 0.05 false discovery rate. In a later analysis, parvovirus B19, influenza, CMV and Epstein-Barr virus appeared linked to several top co-occurrence clusters.

The PCR contained 60 Vbeta and 13 Jbeta primers. This table comes from immunoSEQ multiplex PCR, and its TCRdb copy is limited to in-frame clones, with some not included. The table lists 150,000 to 200,000 clones, around 62% of them singletons. This clonotype was sampled from a man aged 40-50 years in good health and CMV-seronegative. The rearrangement joins TRBV18 to TRBJ2-2, with TRBD2 matching 7 bases. Sequenced input: PBMCs. The CDR3 loop reads CASSPRAHREAGELFF. For the CDR3, the DNA is TGTGCCAGCTCACCAAGGGCCCACCGGGAGGCCGGGGAGCTGTTTTTT.